This T cell receptor (beta chain) comes out of a study of cytomegalovirus exposure and HLA in healthy donors. Broader study findings: It was likely that a cluster of highly shared sequence variants was a sequencing artifact. Another analysis was done later, and it associated roughly 15,000 TCR beta sequences with HLA alleles at 0.05 false discovery rate. It emerged from a later analysis that several of the most significant clusters appeared to be linked to common viral pathogens. The study found most TCR sequences rare, yet found some public TCRs in many donors.

Points on this clone: Its target is unknown.

This CDR3 comprises 16 residues. Trimming removed 0 bases from V and 4 bases from J; junction bases left unmatched: 10. The germline gives CDR1 GTSNPN, CDR2 SVGIG (reference sequence). PCR primers comprised 60 Vbeta and 13 Jbeta primers. Using immunoSEQ multiplex PCR, the repertoire was profiled, and TCRdb retains in-frame clones only, with some absent. The sample comprises about 180,000 clones, more than 65% of which are singletons, and about 2.5% rests with the top ten. This chain links TRBV30 with TRBJ2-5, with 8 bases fitting TRBD2. This sequence was found in a woman aged 25 to 39 in good health and CMV-seropositive. Sequencing was performed on PBMCs. The CDR3 protein is CAWSVKSAGGGETQYF. Here the CDR3 DNA reads TGTGCCTGGAGTGTAAAATCGGCGGGGGGCGGAGAGACCCAGTACTTC. Drawing the rest from reference TRBV30 and TRBJ2-5, the complete variable domain is SQTIHQWPATLVQPVGSPLSLECTVEGTSNPNLYWYRQAAGRGLQLLFYSVGIGQISSEVPQNLSASRPQDRQFILSSKKLLLSDSGFYLCAWSVKSAGGGETQYFGPGTRLLVL.